These T cell receptor beta chains were read from a single sample in a study of T cells in Graves' hyperthyroidism and ophthalmopathy. Each CDR3 protein is one row after TCRdb ran MiXCR on the multiplex PCR reads. The sample holds approximately 630,000 distinct CDR3 sequences, roughly 15% seen once. Specimen: blood. The origin of the receptors is a woman aged 25 to 39 with Graves' hyperthyroidism. Both conserved end residues are trimmed from each CDR3.

J | V | CDR3
TRBJ1-1 | TRBV20-1 | SARDRGLLTEAF
TRBJ1-6 | TRBV15 | ATSRVPASPLH
TRBJ1-1 | TRBV5-1 | ASSLRQGMNTEAI
TRBJ2-1 | TRBV10-3 | AISDGLYNEQF
TRBJ2-3 | TRBV7-8 | ASSTRQGRTGGTSTDTQY
TRBJ2-3 | TRBV20-1 | SASETSTADTQY
TRBJ1-1 | TRBV7-9 | ASSQNEAF
TRBJ2-7 | TRBV27 | ASSDLRAVPGEQY
TRBJ2-5 | TRBV6-1 | ASSEGQGKGETQY
TRBJ2-1 | TRBV7-9 | ASSDRTSGSSPNEQF
TRBJ1-1 | TRBV27 | ASSLSGTNTEAF
TRBJ2-1 | TRBV29-1 | SVESWGLVGEQF
TRBJ1-1 | TRBV20-1 | RARDTSNTEAF
TRBJ2-7 | TRBV12-3/TRBV12-4 | ASSSGLASDEQY
TRBJ1-5 | TRBV12-3/TRBV12-4 | ASSLEWNHQH
TRBJ2-3 | TRBV5-1 | ASSLLFQGTGTQY
TRBJ2-3 | TRBV2 | ASSDRGPTQY
TRBJ1-3 | TRBV20-1 | SARDPSGQGNTIY
TRBJ2-5 | TRBV3-1 | ASSRSLEETQY
TRBJ1-1 | TRBV6-1 | ASTSHLNTEAF
TRBJ1-6 | TRBV20-1 | SAYNRGESPLH
TRBJ2-7 | TRBV6-1 | ASSILAGGAYEQY
TRBJ1-5 | TRBV4-1 | ASSQEHFSNQPQH
TRBJ2-7 | TRBV3-1 | ASSQLGQGVYEQY
TRBJ2-7 | TRBV5-1 | ASSLWTGEDEQY
TRBJ1-1 | TRBV29-1 | SAGQAMNTEAF
TRBJ2-7 | TRBV25-1 | ASRRAGMTYEQY
TRBJ1-4 | TRBV7-8 | ASSQDSLGEKLF
TRBJ2-7 | TRBV7-9 | ASSFSTSGSYEQY
TRBJ2-7 | TRBV6-5 | ASSYSTASPYEQY
TRBJ2-3 | TRBV28 | ASNWGGLIDTQY
TRBJ2-2 | TRBV18 | ASSPSQRERELF
TRBJ1-5 | TRBV5-4 | ACSFENQPQH
TRBJ2-5 | TRBV7-2 | ASSLSGTSGEETQY
TRBJ1-5 | TRBV6-1 | ASNHQPQH
TRBJ1-3 | TRBV12-3/TRBV12-4 | ASSHEGFAGNTIY
TRBJ1-2 | TRBV28 | ASSGRGLSYGYT
TRBJ1-2 | TRBV12-3/TRBV12-4 | ASSSSLGYT
TRBJ2-7 | TRBV5-1 | ASSFDGTSNREQY